The 23 T cell receptor beta chains below were found in one sample sequenced in a study of vaccination and CD4 T cells after COVID-19. Treatment indicated: approximately nine-day PBMC culture with coronavirus spike peptide pools or control peptides (ViraFEST assay). The Oncomine TCR Beta short-read assay was applied to DNA of cultured CD4+ T cells. One entry per CDR3 protein, called by TCRdb with MiXCR from the PCR reads. The table records some 13,000 distinct CDR3 sequences, 25% to 30% of them present only once. These TCRs are of unknown antigen specificity. Material: CD4+ T cells from blood, cultured in vitro. Receptor source: a human donor who had recovered from COVID-19.

This clonotype was seen only a few times. The rearrangement joins TRBV20-1 to TRBJ2-3; no firm D call. The length of the CDR3 is 14 residues. Germline CDR1 is DFQATT and CDR2 is SNEGSKA (reference sequence). The ends were cut back, 0 bases at V and 1 base at J, with 8 bases in the middle. DNA for the CDR3: TGCAGTGCTAGAGATCTACGGGGCACAGATACGCAGTATTTT. Translated: CSARDLRGTDTQYF.

The genes are TRBV12-3 or TRBV12-4 and TRBJ1-6; maybe TRBD1 (6 bases). Trimming took 0 bases from V and 12 from J, leaving 18 bases between them. The CDR3 spans 16 residues. The CDR3 loop is CASSLALRSGVGPLHF. CDR3 DNA sequence: TGTGCCAGCAGTTTAGCGCTAAGGTCAGGGGTCGGACCCCTCCACTTT.

This clonotype showed up just a few times. The chain uses TRBV20-1 and TRBJ1-4; D is possibly TRBD1 (6 bases). V was pared by 5 bases and J by 4 bases, with 11 bases between. The length of the CDR3 is 13 residues. The germline CDR1 and CDR2 sequences are DFQATT and SNEGSKA (reference sequence). CDR3 sequence reads: CSAPTGNNEKLFF. The CDR3 DNA reads TGCAGTGCTCCGACAGGAAATAATGAAAAACTGTTTTTT.

V is TRBV20-1 and J is TRBJ2-3; 10 bases agree with TRBD2. This CDR3 is 14 amino acids long. Germline-derived CDR1 and CDR2 are DFQATT and SNEGSKA (reference sequence). Trimming took 6 bases from V and 3 from J; bases not matched to a gene: 6. For the CDR3, the DNA is TGCAGTGCACCCAGCGGGGGGGCGACAGATACGCAGTATTTT. Its protein product is CSAPSGGATDTQYF.

The chain has TRBV14 and TRBJ2-3; tentative D call: TRBD1 (5 bases). With 0 bases removed from V and 5 bases from J, the gap between germline ends came to 9 bases. The germline V gene encodes CDR1 SGHDN and CDR2 FVKESK. This CDR3 comprises 14 residues. As DNA, the CDR3 is TGTGCCAGCAGCCAAGAAAGGACAATAGATACGCAGTATTTT. Protein product: CASSQERTIDTQYF.

In its sample, this clonotype was seen a few times. The genes are TRBV20-1 and TRBJ2-2; D uncertain. Germline V gene data show CDR1 as DFQATT and CDR2 as SNEGSKA (reference sequence). The CDR3 loop spans 12 amino acids. The V gene lost 5 bases and the J gene lost 3 bases, with 7 bases spanning the gap. In nucleotides, the CDR3 is TGCAGTGCTCCCATCGACACCGGGGAGCTGTTTTTT. Protein product: CSAPIDTGELFF.

The V call is TRBV3-1, the J call TRBJ2-5; 8 bases agree with TRBD2. The germline gives CDR1 LGHDT, CDR2 YNNKEL (reference sequence). Germline trimming cut 1 base from V and 5 bases from J; bases unmatched to any gene: 9. The CDR3 totals 16 residues. The CDR3 coding sequence is TGTGCCAGCAGCCAAGCTTTCGGGGGGGCAGGTGAGACCCAGTACTTC. Translated, it gives CASSQAFGGAGETQYF.

This clonotype was counted only a few times. The chain has TRBV6-5 and TRBJ1-1; TRBD1 aligns across 9 bases. Trimming at V came to 1 base and at J to 4 bases, leaving 1 base not matched to a gene. CDR3 length: 14 amino acids. The V gene's germline CDR1 is MNHEY and CDR2 SVGAGI. The CDR3 loop reads CASSYLGQGTEAFF. The CDR3 bases are TGTGCCAGCAGTTACTTGGGACAGGGCACTGAAGCTTTCTTT.

This clonotype was picked up a small number of times. The chain couples TRBV12-3 or TRBV12-4 to TRBJ1-3, with 7 bases identical to TRBD1. The CDR3 is 14 amino acids. The trim removed 5 bases at V and 2 bases at J, leaving 3 bases unmatched. CDR3 coding DNA: TGTGCCAGCAGTCGACAGGGCGCTGGAAACACCATATATTTT. Translating gives CASSRQGAGNTIYF.

J is TRBJ1-6 and V is TRBV5-1, with TRBD1 matching 9 bases. The V gene's germline CDR1 is SGHRS and CDR2 YFSETQ. The CDR3 sequence is 14 residues long. J was trimmed by 5 bases and V by 4 bases; bases with no gene match: 1. CDR3 bases: TGCGCCAGCAGCCGGACAGGGGATAATTCACCCCTCCACTTT. Its translation: CASSRTGDNSPLHF.

The gene calls are TRBV2 and TRBJ1-5; TRBD1 matches at 9 bases. CDR3 length: 14 amino acids. Germline loops: CDR1 SNHLY, CDR2 FYNNEI. Unmatched junction bases numbered 5, after V lost 8 bases and J lost 3 bases. CDR3 DNA sequence: TGTGCCAGCGACGGACAGGGGAACAATCAGCCCCAGCATTTT. Translating it yields CASDGQGNNQPQHF.

V usage is TRBV30 and J usage is TRBJ2-5, with a tentative D call TRBD2 (6 bases). Germline CDR1 is GTSNPN and CDR2 is SVGIG (reference sequence). The V gene lost 3 bases and the J gene lost 5 bases, with 22 bases spanning the gap. The CDR3 runs 16 residues. The CDR3 protein is CAWSVTLTSRGETQYF. Written as DNA, the CDR3 is TGTGCCTGGAGCGTGACTTTGACTAGTCGGGGGGAGACCCAGTACTTC.

The V call is TRBV20-1, the J call TRBJ2-3, with 7 bases aligning to TRBD2. The CDR3 consists of 15 residues. From germline, CDR1 is DFQATT and CDR2 SNEGSKA (reference sequence). The trim removed 6 bases at V and 6 bases at J, leaving 15 bases unmatched. The CDR3 DNA follows: TGCAGTGCGATTCTACGGGACTACTCCTACGATACGCAGTATTTT. Encoded protein: CSAILRDYSYDTQYF.

The genes are TRBV24-1 and TRBJ2-1; maybe TRBD1 (6 bases). The V end was cut by 6 bases, the J end by 3 bases, with 11 bases between. The germline gives CDR1 KGHDR, CDR2 SFDVKD. This CDR3 has 14 amino acids. The CDR3 coding sequence is TGTGCCACCAGTCGACAGGAACACTACAATGAGCAGTTCTTC. It yields the protein CATSRQEHYNEQFF.

This clonotype was observed once. V gene TRBV4-3 combines with J gene TRBJ2-5, with 13 bases aligning to TRBD2. In germline, CDR1 is LGHNA, CDR2 YSLEER. V was clipped by 1 base and J by 5 bases; unmatched bases: 10. CDR3 length: 18 amino acids. CDR3 DNA sequence: TGCGCCAGCAGCCAAGGGGGACTAGCGGGGATGTGGGGGGAGACCCAGTACTTC. It codes for CASSQGGLAGMWGETQYF.

The V gene is TRBV10-3, the J gene TRBJ2-2, with D perhaps given as TRBD1 or TRBD2 (6 bases each). V lost 10 bases to trimming and J lost 5 bases, with 17 bases between them. CDR1 is ENHRY, CDR2 SYGVKD, per germline. The CDR3 has 14 residues. CDR3 sequence: CASRKGGETGELFF. CDR3 coding DNA: TGTGCCAGCAGAAAGGGGGGAGAGACCGGGGAGCTGTTTTTT.

There are a few counts of this clonotype. The CDR3 nucleotides are TGTGCCAGCAGCCGGGACAGGAACTATGGCTACACCTTC. Its translation is CASSRDRNYGYTF. The gene calls are TRBV11-3 and TRBJ1-2, with TRBD1 identical over 8 bases. V gave up 5 bases and J gave up 2 bases; unmatched junction bases: 1. This CDR3 is 13 amino acids long. Per the germline V gene, CDR1 is SGHNT and CDR2 is YENEEA.

The table lists this clonotype with a few counts. The chain employs TRBV30 and TRBJ2-6; D unclear. This CDR3 region has 12 residues. CDR1 is GTSNPN, CDR2 SVGIG, per germline (reference sequence). Written as DNA, the CDR3 is TGTGTGGCCTCCTCTGGGGCCAACGTCCTGACTTTC. This sequence encodes CVASSGANVLTF.

V and J are TRBV20-1 and TRBJ1-5, with D perhaps matching TRBD1 (5 bases). Germline assignment: CDR1 DFQATT and CDR2 SNEGSKA (reference sequence). The CDR3 is 17 amino acids. Deletions cut 0 bases from V and 2 bases from J, with 17 bases between. CDR3 residues: CSARDEFGTEGNQPQHF. The CDR3 nucleotides read TGCAGTGCTAGAGATGAGTTCGGGACCGAGGGCAATCAGCCCCAGCATTTT.

The chain is built from TRBV7-6 and TRBJ2-1, with TRBD1 matching 9 bases. Losses at the gene ends were 4 bases for V and 7 bases for J; bases not matched to a gene: 14. This CDR3 contains 17 residues. Germline V CDR1 and CDR2: SGHVS, FNYEAQ. The CDR3 DNA is TGTGCCAGCAGCTCAGAGGCTTTGACAGGGGGTAGAAATGAGCAGTTCTTC. Its protein product is CASSSEALTGGRNEQFF.

The CDR3 reads CASGLVQVAGSYEQYF. In DNA, the CDR3 is TGTGCTAGTGGTTTGGTACAGGTAGCGGGGTCCTACGAGCAGTACTTC. The chain carries TRBV12-5 and TRBJ2-7; the match to TRBD2 covers 8 bases. CDR3 size: 16 residues. Per germline, CDR1 LGHNT and CDR2 FRNRAP. V was pared by 0 bases and J by 1 base, with 5 bases of the junction left unmatched.

This sequence joins TRBV19 and TRBJ2-7; TRBD1 agrees at 7 bases. The V segment lost 5 bases and the J segment 3 bases; nucleotides outside the gene matches: 7. The germline V gene encodes CDR1 LNHDA and CDR2 SQIVND (reference sequence). This CDR3 contains 14 residues. Written as DNA, the CDR3 is TGTGCCAGTAGTCCGAAGGGACAGAACTACGAGCAGTACTTC. Amino acids: CASSPKGQNYEQYF. The entire variable domain, with the rest obtained from reference TRBV19 and TRBJ2-7, is as follows: DGGITQSPKYLFRKEGQNVTLSCEQNLNHDAMYWYRQDPGQGLRLIYYSQIVNDFQKGDIAEGYSVSREKKESFPLTVTSAQKNPTAFYLCASSPKGQNYEQYFGPGTRLTVT.

The chain joins TRBV7-9 to TRBJ1-2, with D possibly being TRBD1 (5 bases). Germline V CDR1 and CDR2: SEHNR, FQNEAQ (reference sequence). Trimming pared 6 bases from V and 6 bases from J, leaving 14 bases between. This CDR3 is built from 13 residues. The CDR3 here is CASRYDFRDGYTF. As DNA, the CDR3 is TGTGCCAGCAGGTACGATTTCAGGGATGGCTACACCTTC.